This T cell receptor (beta chain) was observed in a study of patients and donors after allogeneic stem cell transplantation. From germline, CDR1 is MNHNS and CDR2 SASEGT. V was cut by 7 bases and J by 1 base, with 11 bases left in between. The CDR3 consists of 13 residues. This clonotype was counted ten times or more. TCRdb re-analysed the RT-PCR reads in MiXCR, keeping a single row per CDR3 protein. The repertoire has 87,000 or so distinct CDR3 sequences, approximately 5.2% of them found once; the top ten carry about 2.5%. This receptor was taken from a human donor who was either an allogeneic HSCT recipient or a stem cell or donor lymphocyte infusion donor (not recorded which). It is not recorded whose cells these are; they may come from a transplant donor. The sample was blood, either unsorted or a sorted T cell fraction (not recorded which). This chain uses TRBV6-1 with TRBJ2-7; D may be TRBD1 (6 bases). The CDR3 reads CASTFDRSYEQYF. The CDR3 DNA reads TGTGCCAGCACCTTCGACAGGTCCTACGAGCAGTACTTC.